What follows are 22 T cell receptor beta chains derived from one specimen sequenced in a study of cytomegalovirus exposure and HLA in healthy donors. The PCR employed 60 Vbeta primers together with 13 Jbeta primers. Profiled with immunoSEQ multiplex PCR; TCRdb holds only in-frame clones, not every one. The sample has 85,000 to 120,000 clones; 70% to 80% are singletons. The material sequenced was PBMCs. These receptors were obtained from a male donor in good health and CMV-seropositive.

This clone was seen a few times. The chain carries TRBV28 and TRBJ2-1; maybe TRBD1 (5 bases). The CDR3 is 13 residues long. The ends were cut back, 7 bases at V and 7 bases at J, with 14 bases in the middle. Germline-derived CDR1 and CDR2 are MDHEN and SYDVKM. This CDR3 reads CASTQGGWNEQFF. The CDR3 nucleotides are TGTGCCAGCACCCAGGGCGGATGGAATGAGCAGTTCTTC.

The chain carries TRBV2 and TRBJ1-5; 7 nucleotides match TRBD1. The germline gives CDR1 SNHLY, CDR2 FYNNEI. V was clipped by 5 bases and J by 6 bases; unmatched bases: 13. The CDR3 spans 16 residues. As DNA, the CDR3 is TGTGCCAGCAGTTTCCGACAGGGCGGCTTAAGTCAGCCCCAGCATTTT. The encoded protein is CASSFRQGGLSQPQHF.

V usage is TRBV9 and J usage is TRBJ2-1; TRBD2 agrees at 11 bases. Germline CDR1 and CDR2: SGDLS and YYNGEE. J gave up 1 base and V 3 bases, and 6 bases lay outside the gene matches. CDR3 size: 17 residues. The CDR3 sequence: CASSATTSGGSYNEQFF. The CDR3, as DNA: TGTGCCAGCAGCGCCACCACTAGCGGGGGTTCCTACAATGAGCAGTTCTTC.

The chain couples TRBV4-1 to TRBJ2-2; the D gene is possibly TRBD2 (5 bases). This CDR3 contains 15 residues. V gave up 4 bases and J gave up 3 bases, with 12 bases separating them. From germline, CDR1 is MGHRA and CDR2 YSYEKL. The CDR3 bases are TGCGCCAGCAGCCGGTATTTGGGAGACACCGGGGAGCTGTTTTTT. It specifies CASSRYLGDTGELFF.

This clone was seen only once. This chain uses TRBV7-9 with TRBJ2-1; 9 positions match TRBD1. This CDR3 spans 13 amino acids. The germline V gene has CDR1 SEHNR and CDR2 FQNEAQ (reference sequence). With 3 bases clipped from V and 13 bases from J, the junction kept 7 bases outside the gene matches. For the CDR3, the DNA is TGTGCCAGCAGCTTTGATCGGGACAGGGTACAGTTCTTC. Its protein product is CASSFDRDRVQFF.

The J gene is TRBJ2-5, the V gene TRBV28; 7 bases match TRBD2. The J call is doubtful: the DNA matches TRBJ2-7 better. Germline loops: CDR1 MDHEN, CDR2 SYDVKM. The CDR3 is 15 amino acids. The CDR3 is CASSLPTSDLYEQYF. CDR3 DNA sequence: TGTGCCAGCAGTTTACCTACTAGCGACCTTTACGAGCAGTACTTC.

The V call is TRBV5-1, the J call TRBJ1-3; D gene unclear. The CDR3 is made up of 16 amino acids. Germline assignment: CDR1 SGHRS and CDR2 YFSETQ. V gave up 2 bases and J gave up 0 bases, with 12 bases separating them. This CDR3 reads CASSFGGPSSGNTIYF. As DNA, the CDR3 is TGCGCCAGCAGCTTCGGCGGCCCTAGCTCTGGAAACACCATATATTTT. The full variable domain, its missing parts supplied by reference TRBV5-1 and TRBJ1-3, is KAGVTQTPRYLIKTRGQQVTLSCSPISGHRSVSWYQQTPGQGLQFLFEYFSETQRNKGNFPGRFSGRQFSNSRSEMNVSTLELGDSALYLCASSFGGPSSGNTIYFGEGSWLTVV.

The V and J genes are TRBV5-1 and TRBJ2-7, with TRBD1 matching over 8 bases. The V and J ends lost 2 bases and 3 bases, in that order; junction bases with no gene match: 4. This CDR3 comprises 14 residues. The germline V gene has CDR1 SGHRS and CDR2 YFSETQ. The DNA of the CDR3 is TGCGCCAGCAGCTTACGGGACAGGATCTACGAGCAGTACTTC. This translates into CASSLRDRIYEQYF.

The rearrangement joins TRBV5-1 to TRBJ1-3; D uncertain. Germline V gene lookup returns CDR1 SGHRS and CDR2 YFSETQ. The CDR3 sequence is 14 residues long. V was pared by 0 bases and J by 3 bases, with 7 bases between. As DNA, the CDR3 is TGCGCCAGCAGCTTGGATACGAGTGGAAACACCATATATTTT. Translated: CASSLDTSGNTIYF. The complete variable domain, with remaining parts taken from reference TRBV5-1 and TRBJ1-3, reads KAGVTQTPRYLIKTRGQQVTLSCSPISGHRSVSWYQQTPGQGLQFLFEYFSETQRNKGNFPGRFSGRQFSNSRSEMNVSTLELGDSALYLCASSLDTSGNTIYFGEGSWLTVV.

The chain recombines TRBV28 with TRBJ1-3; D unresolved. Germline assignment: CDR1 MDHEN and CDR2 SYDVKM. The length of the CDR3 is 14 residues. The ends were cut back, 6 bases at V and 8 bases at J, with 17 bases in the middle. DNA of the CDR3: TGTGCCAGCAGACCTCGAGGAGGGAGAGACACCATATATTTT. This encodes CASRPRGGRDTIYF.

The chain combines TRBV29-1 with TRBJ2-1; 11 bases fit TRBD2. Germline CDR1 and CDR2: SQVTM and ANQGSEA. With V trimmed by 7 bases and J by 3 bases, 5 bases remained unmatched. The CDR3 contains 14 residues. For the CDR3, the DNA is TGCAGCGCTCAGGGACTAGCGGTCTACAATGAGCAGTTCTTC. Its protein product is CSAQGLAVYNEQFF.

J is TRBJ2-7 and V is TRBV6-1, with 8 bases identical to TRBD1. Germline V gene sequence: CDR1 MNHNS, CDR2 SASEGT. The CDR3 is made up of 13 amino acids. Trimming took 8 bases from V and 3 from J; bases not matched to a gene: 6. CDR3 sequence reads: CASVGTGLYEQYF. Here the CDR3 DNA reads TGTGCCAGCGTGGGGACAGGACTCTACGAGCAGTACTTC.

The rearrangement uses TRBV7-9 and TRBJ2-1; 9 bases match TRBD2. V trimming: 5 bases; J trimming: 5 bases; junction bases outside the gene matches: 7. In germline, CDR1 is SEHNR, CDR2 FQNEAQ (reference sequence). This CDR3 is built from 15 residues. The CDR3 loop is CASSPLAGVHNEQFF. Written as DNA, the CDR3 is TGTGCCAGCAGCCCTTTAGCGGGAGTCCACAATGAGCAGTTCTTC.

This chain links TRBV7-2 with TRBJ1-1; D unclear. V lost 0 bases and J 4 bases, leaving 6 bases between the germline ends. The CDR3 loop spans 13 amino acids. The germline CDR1 and CDR2 sequences are SGHTA and FQGNSA. CDR3 loop: CASSLAWATEAFF. In DNA, the CDR3 is TGTGCCAGCAGCTTAGCCTGGGCCACTGAAGCTTTCTTT. The full variable domain, with the rest looked up from reference TRBV7-2 and TRBJ1-1, is GAGVSQSPSNKVTEKGKDVELRCDPISGHTALYWYRQSLGQGLEFLIYFQGNSAPDKSGLPSDRFSAERTGGSVSTLTIQRTQQEDSAVYLCASSLAWATEAFFGQGTRLTVV.

CDR3 protein: CASSLADRGELFF. CDR3 sequence (DNA): TGCGCCAGCAGCTTGGCGGACAGGGGGGAGCTGTTTTTT. The rearrangement uses TRBV5-1 and TRBJ2-2; 7 bases match TRBD1. Trimming cost V 0 bases and J 8 bases; bases outside gene matches: 1. The CDR3 has 13 residues. The V gene's germline CDR1 is SGHRS and CDR2 YFSETQ.

V is TRBV29-1 and J is TRBJ2-1, with TRBD2 matching over 7 bases. The CDR3 totals 13 residues. The trim removed 2 bases at V and 8 bases at J, leaving 6 bases unmatched. CDR1 and CDR2 from the germline V gene are SQVTM and ANQGSEA. Here the CDR3 reads CSVELAAGDEQFF. CDR3 DNA: TGCAGCGTTGAACTAGCGGCTGGCGATGAGCAGTTCTTC.

The V call is TRBV27, the J call TRBJ2-5, with 10 bases identical to TRBD2. Trimming cost V 5 bases and J 7 bases; bases outside gene matches: 10. The CDR3 spans 15 residues. The germline CDR1 and CDR2 sequences are MNHEY and SMNVEV (reference sequence). This CDR3 is CASSVGTSESRTQYF. CDR3 nucleotide sequence: TGTGCCAGCAGTGTCGGGACTAGCGAGTCGAGGACCCAGTACTTC.

V usage is TRBV13 and J usage is TRBJ2-5; D is perhaps TRBD1 (6 bases). Trimming left V 2 bases short and J 2 bases short, with 12 bases between. The CDR3 is made up of 15 amino acids. Germline V gene lookup returns CDR1 PRHDT and CDR2 FYEKMQ (reference sequence). DNA for the CDR3: TGTGCCAGCAGCTTAACAGGGCAGGTACAAGAGACCCAGTACTTC. Protein sequence: CASSLTGQVQETQYF.

On this clone itself: One end of the junction does not line up with germline, which may come from a read error. The chain has TRBV7-9 and TRBJ2-6; the D gene is possibly TRBD2 (6 bases). Germline V lookup: CDR1 SEHNR, CDR2 FQNEAQ (reference sequence). This CDR3 comprises 15 residues. In DNA, the CDR3 is TGTGCCAGCAGCTCCCCGGGGGTAGGGGCCAACGGCCTGACTTTC. It specifies CASSSPGVGANGLTF. The whole variable domain, remainder taken from reference TRBV7-9 and TRBJ2-6, is DTGVSQNPRHKITKRGQNVTFRCDPISEHNRLYWYRQTLGQGPEFLTYFQNEAQLEKSRLLSDRFSAERPKGSFSTLEIQRTEQGDSAMYLCASSSPGVGANGLTFGAGSRLTVL.

The chain combines TRBV5-4 with TRBJ2-7; 9 bases map to TRBD1. J gave up 1 base and V 5 bases, and 4 bases lay outside the gene matches. The length of the CDR3 is 14 residues. Germline CDR1 is SGHNT and CDR2 is YYREEE (reference sequence). CDR3 loop: CASSSGTGSYEQYF. The CDR3 DNA is TGTGCCAGCAGTTCCGGGACAGGGTCCTACGAGCAGTACTTC.

This chain links TRBV7-2 with TRBJ2-2, with TRBD2 identical over 8 bases. V was pared by 5 bases and J by 0 bases, with 5 bases of the junction left unmatched. The CDR3 is 16 residues long. Germline V gene lookup returns CDR1 SGHTA and CDR2 FQGNSA. The CDR3 protein is CASSQAGVTNTGELFF. DNA of the CDR3: TGTGCCAGCAGCCAAGCGGGGGTGACGAACACCGGGGAGCTGTTTTTT.

The rearrangement links TRBV5-1 to TRBJ1-2; 7 bases align to TRBD1. Unmatched junction bases numbered 11, after V lost 4 bases and J lost 5 bases. Germline V gene data show CDR1 as SGHRS and CDR2 as YFSETQ. The CDR3 extends over 15 amino acids. The CDR3 spells CASSREGQAMYGYTF. The CDR3 DNA sequence: TGCGCCAGCAGCAGGGAAGGACAGGCCATGTATGGCTACACCTTC.